This T cell receptor beta chain appears in the sequencing data of a study of radiation and T cells in renal cell carcinoma. Generated by immunoSEQ multiplex PCR, the TCRdb table keeps only in-frame clones and is missing some. The sample comprises about 73,000 clones, 70% to 90% of which are singletons, and under 2.5% rests with the top ten. This CDR3 has 17 amino acids. Trimming took off 0 bases at V and 5 bases at J, with 19 bases between the two ends. CDR1 is LNHNV and CDR2 is YYDKDF in the germline V gene (reference sequence). Specified time point: blood 4 weeks post-SBRT, at nephrectomy. The treatment: 15 Gy SBRT to primary tumor, nephrectomy 4 weeks later. Nephrectomy followed 15 Gy stereotactic body radiation by 4 weeks. The patient's renal cell carcinoma had clear cell pathology. This clone has a single count.

The TCR was taken from an older woman with renal cell carcinoma. This chain uses TRBV15 with TRBJ2-5; D might be TRBD1 or TRBD2, each matching 5 bases. Sequencing used blood, obtained from a patient whose treatment included radiotherapy and nephrectomy. Here the CDR3 reads CATSRETSRDPGETQYF. CDR3 coding DNA: TGTGCCACCAGCAGAGAGACTTCCCGGGACCCCGGGGAGACCCAGTACTTC.